A selection of T cell receptor beta chains follows, all from one sample in a study of OX40 agonist ivuxolimab in advanced cancers. The method was immunoSEQ multiplex PCR; TCRdb's version includes in-frame clones alone and lacks a portion of them. Of thousands of clones detected, 55% to 75% appear once; the ten largest clones hold more than 15%. The source was CD4+ or CD8+ T cells sorted from blood, collected in a trial of the OX40 agonist ivuxolimab. These receptors all come from an adult with an advanced solid tumor such as melanoma, head and neck, liver or kidney cancer. CDR3s include the opening cysteine and the closing phenylalanine or tryptophan. D genes are given only for firm matches. The size of a clone is reported for some rows only, either as once, few or many, or as a class for expanded clones.

clone_size,v_call,j_call,d_call,cdr3_aa,cdr3_nt
-,TRBV6-1,TRBJ2-7,TRBD2,CASSGLAGGFYEQYF,TGTGCCAGCAGTGGACTAGCGGGGGGGTTTTACGAGCAGTACTTC
-,TRBV19,TRBJ2-1,TRBD2,CASTIAGTNEQFF,TGTGCCAGTACTATAGCGGGGACGAATGAGCAGTTCTTC
-,TRBV13,TRBJ1-4,TRBD1,CASSPVPGQGFGEKLFF,TGTGCCAGCAGCCCTGTCCCGGGACAGGGATTCGGTGAAAAACTGTTTTTT
-,TRBV7-6,TRBJ1-1,-,CASSLAGENTEAFF,TGTGCCAGCAGCTTAGCAGGGGAGAACACTGAAGCTTTCTTT
-,TRBV6-6,TRBJ2-7,-,CASTLNMGESYEQYF,TGTGCCAGCACCTTAAATATGGGGGAGTCCTACGAGCAGTACTTC
-,TRBV29-1,TRBJ2-2,TRBD1,CSVEDRGQTNTGELFF,TGCAGCGTTGAAGATAGGGGACAGACTAACACCGGGGAGCTGTTTTTT
-,TRBV28,TRBJ2-2,-,CATAGTWNTGELFF,TGTGCCACCGCCGGGACATGGAACACCGGGGAGCTGTTTTTT
-,TRBV5-1,TRBJ2-1,TRBD2,CASSFYSGSDEQFF,TGCGCCAGCAGCTTTTATAGCGGGAGCGATGAGCAGTTCTTC
medium-sized,TRBV7-8,TRBJ2-3,TRBD2,CASSTERGGRDTQYF,TGTGCCAGCAGCACTGAGCGGGGGGGCAGGGATACGCAGTATTTT
-,TRBV4-3,TRBJ2-7,-,CASSQDPTYEQYF,TGCGCCAGCAGCCAAGATCCGACCTACGAGCAGTACTTC
few,TRBV7-2,TRBJ2-7,-,CASSRSYEQYF,TGTGCCAGCAGCCGCTCCTACGAGCAGTACTTC
-,TRBV6-5,TRBJ1-3,-,CASTYGQGNTIYF,TGTGCCAGCACCTACGGACAGGGAAACACCATATATTTT
-,TRBV7-9,TRBJ2-6,-,CASSLGGRANVLTF,TGTGCCAGCAGCTTAGGGGGAAGGGCCAACGTCCTGACTTTC
large,TRBV25-1,TRBJ1-1,-,CASSGHNQAFF,TGTGCCAGCAGTGGCCACAACCAAGCTTTCTTT
medium-sized,TRBV19,TRBJ2-7,-,CASTPGPAGEQYF,TGTGCCAGTACCCCGGGACCCGCGGGCGAGCAGTACTTC
-,TRBV9,TRBJ2-1,-,CASSVAGEGYNEQFF,TGTGCCAGCAGCGTAGCGGGGGAAGGCTACAATGAGCAGTTCTTC
-,TRBV28,TRBJ1-5,-,CASTTRGNQPQHF,TGTGCCAGCACTACTAGGGGCAATCAGCCCCAGCATTTT
-,TRBV7-9,TRBJ2-2,-,CASSLINTGELFF,TGTGCCAGCAGCCTTATTAACACCGGGGAGCTGTTTTTT
once,TRBV5-1,TRBJ2-1,-,CASSLDGPVNEQFF,TGCGCCAGCAGCTTGGACGGGCCGGTCAATGAGCAGTTCTTC
-,TRBV7-9,TRBJ2-6,-,CASSVTESGANVLTF,TGTGCCAGCAGCGTCACAGAGTCTGGGGCCAACGTCCTGACTTTC
-,TRBV13,TRBJ2-1,TRBD2,CASSLGLAGGNEQFF,TGTGCCAGCAGCTTAGGACTAGCGGGGGGGAATGAGCAGTTCTTC
once,TRBV19,TRBJ1-5,TRBD1,CASSTGVNQPQHF,TGTGCCAGTAGCACAGGGGTCAATCAGCCCCAGCATTTT
few,TRBV2,TRBJ2-2,-,CASSDPQGVGELFF,TGTGCCAGCAGTGACCCACAGGGTGTTGGGGAGCTGTTTTTT
few,TRBV6-5,TRBJ2-7,TRBD1,CASSFRQGHAEQYF,TGTGCCAGCAGTTTTCGACAGGGCCACGCCGAGCAGTACTTC
-,TRBV28,TRBJ2-7,-,CASSNPGRTSSYEQYF,TGTGCCAGCAGTAACCCGGGACGAACGAGCTCCTACGAGCAGTACTTC
-,TRBV2,TRBJ2-7,-,CASSEFPGPGGSYEQYF,TGTGCCAGCAGCGAATTCCCGGGCCCCGGCGGGTCCTACGAGCAGTACTTC
-,TRBV27,TRBJ2-7,-,CASSLAGTSYEQYF,TGTGCCAGCAGTTTAGCCGGGACCTCCTACGAGCAGTACTTC
-,TRBV5-1,TRBJ2-7,-,CASSLVEGSYEQYF,TGCGCCAGCAGCTTGGTGGAGGGTTCCTACGAGCAGTACTTC
-,TRBV10-2,TRBJ2-1,-,CASSESQGQGGYNEQFF,TGCGCCAGCAGTGAGTCGCAAGGGCAGGGGGGGTACAATGAGCAGTTCTTC
once,TRBV4-3,TRBJ1-5,-,CASSQEVQGAAGNQPQHF,TGCGCCAGCAGCCAAGAAGTCCAGGGCGCGGCGGGGAATCAGCCCCAGCATTTT
-,TRBV7-9,TRBJ2-7,-,CASSWGRTYEQYF,TGTGCCAGCAGCTGGGGACGGACCTACGAGCAGTACTTC
-,TRBV6-5,TRBJ2-7,TRBD2,CASSYSSGSYEQYF,TGTGCCAGCAGTTACTCTAGCGGGAGTTACGAGCAGTACTTC
once,TRBV7-3,TRBJ2-1,-,CASSPRGGGDFSYNEQFF,TGTGCCAGCAGCCCCCGCGGCGGAGGGGATTTCTCCTACAATGAGCAGTTCTTC
-,TRBV11-2,TRBJ2-3,TRBD2,CASSPRLGGRADTQYF,TGTGCCAGCAGCCCGCGGCTGGGCGGGAGAGCAGATACGCAGTATTTT
-,TRBV4-1,TRBJ2-5,-,CASSQSAGPWETQYF,TGCGCCAGCAGCCAATCCGCCGGGCCCTGGGAGACCCAGTACTTC
few,TRBV4-3,TRBJ2-1,TRBD2,CASSQGAGEVYNEQFF,TGCGCCAGCAGCCAAGGGGCGGGGGAAGTCTACAATGAGCAGTTCTTC
-,TRBV10-2,TRBJ2-5,-,CASSPGTIDQETQYF,TGCGCCAGCAGCCCCGGGACAATAGACCAAGAGACCCAGTACTTC
-,TRBV9,TRBJ2-7,-,CASRWSRASYEQYF,TGTGCCAGCAGGTGGAGCAGGGCCTCCTACGAGCAGTACTTC
-,TRBV5-1,TRBJ2-7,-,CASSLDTSPLEQYF,TGCGCCAGCAGCTTGGATACAAGCCCCCTTGAGCAGTACTTC
-,TRBV7-8,TRBJ1-1,-,CASSSLSEGYTEAFF,TGTGCCAGCAGCTCCCTTTCGGAAGGGTACACTGAAGCTTTCTTT
-,TRBV4-3,TRBJ2-1,-,CASSQADSTIF,TGCGCCAGCAGCCAAGCGGACAGTACGATCTTC
-,TRBV6-1,TRBJ1-1,-,CASVQSLLNTEAFF,TGTGCCAGCGTACAGAGCCTACTGAACACTGAAGCTTTCTTT
-,TRBV19,TRBJ2-7,TRBD1,CASSPGQGVEQYF,TGTGCCAGTAGCCCCGGACAGGGAGTCGAGCAGTACTTC
few,TRBV7-9,TRBJ2-6,TRBD2,CASSTGGAGVWTGANVLTF,TGTGCCAGCAGCACGGGGGGAGCGGGAGTTTGGACTGGGGCCAACGTCCTGACTTTC
-,TRBV7-3,TRBJ2-6,-,CASSFASGANVLTF,TGTGCCAGCAGCTTCGCCTCTGGGGCCAACGTCCTGACTTTC
-,TRBV11-3,TRBJ1-1,TRBD1,CASSLTGSSEAFF,TGTGCCAGCAGCTTGACAGGGTCTTCTGAAGCTTTCTTT
-,TRBV6-6,TRBJ2-7,-,CASSLRQGGYEQYF,TGTGCCAGCAGTCTGAGGCAGGGAGGTTACGAGCAGTACTTC
few,TRBV10-2,TRBJ1-6,TRBD1,CASRTTGEGSPLHF,TGCGCCAGCAGGACGACAGGGGAGGGTTCACCCCTCCACTTT
once,TRBV6-5,TRBJ1-5,-,CASSPRQASNQPQHF,TGTGCCAGCAGTCCAAGACAGGCGAGCAATCAGCCCCAGCATTTT
-,TRBV27,TRBJ2-4,-,CASSLSWQGGYIQYF,TGTGCCAGCAGTTTATCTTGGCAGGGGGGATACATTCAGTACTTC
few,TRBV19,TRBJ2-1,-,CASSATEANEQFF,TGTGCCAGTAGTGCGACGGAGGCCAATGAGCAGTTCTTC
few,TRBV10-3,TRBJ2-1,-,CAISEGSGTREFF,TGTGCCATCAGTGAGGGATCCGGGACCCGCGAGTTCTTC
-,TRBV7-3,TRBJ1-1,-,CASSMPGLEGTEAFF,TGTGCCAGCAGCATGCCCGGGCTCGAGGGTACTGAAGCTTTCTTT
-,TRBV19,TRBJ2-1,TRBD2,CASSISAGGPNEQFF,TGTGCCAGTAGTATATCTGCGGGGGGGCCCAATGAGCAGTTCTTC
-,TRBV6-5,TRBJ1-2,-,CASTPLGGNYGYTF,TGTGCCAGCACCCCTCTAGGAGGGAACTATGGCTACACCTTC